A single TCR beta chain is shown here with its context. There are many counts of this clonotype. Its antigen remains undetermined. No much larger clone exists at a distance of one base, and base qualities are not known. Sequencing was carried out with an Illumina HiSeq 1500. TCRdb cleaned the public reads at Q25 with fastp, built clones with MiXCR and kept in-frame beta chains. Merged by CDR3 protein, the rows form single entries marked with the most common genes and DNA. For this sample there are 200,000 to 300,000 distinct CDR3 sequences; roughly an eighth appear just once. The ten largest clonotypes hold under 2% of the sample. These data belong to a study of T cell repertoires in cytomegalovirus infection (dated by TCRdb to about 2019). Regarding the study in general: Donor HLA type was relevant to the analysis, as public TCR beta signatures indicated carriage of CMV infection together with the matching HLA type. What the research found in general, with its limitations: In both this cohort and an independent cohort of some 370 donors, the cumulative frequency of public TCR beta family members distinguished carriers of CMV infection plus the relevant HLA type. The ex vivo response was dominated by HLA-C-restricted CMV-specific TCR beta clonotypes, which also provided the single most frequent clonotype in two of eight donors.

The germline V gene supplies CDR1 SGHVS and CDR2 FQNEAQ. Clipping removes 5 bases from V and 8 bases from J, with 11 as the unmatched junction base count. The CDR3 sequence holds 15 residues, the cysteine and phenylalanine included. Only the CDR3 region is kept as DNA, spanning 45 bases read in frame from base 1. The chain is assembled from TRBV7-8 and TRBJ1-2, with 10 bases in between that match TRBD1. Sequencing was carried out using PBMCs. The sequence was obtained from a human donor in good health (CMV status not recorded). Some clones in this sample may be carry-over from other donors' samples. The CDR3 region: CASSPNRGQGVGYTF. The sequence in DNA is TGTGCCAGCAGCCCGAACCGTGGACAGGGGGTCGGCTACACCTTC.